These 4 T cell receptor beta chains originate from one sample sequenced in a study of beta chain features in type 1 diabetes. Study-wide findings and caveats: There was a moderate but significant shortening of TCRB CDR3s in all four CD4+ subsets of Type 1 diabetes patients.

Isolated RNA was reverse transcribed in full, so expressed TCRB transcripts were sequenced. Using immunoSEQ multiplex PCR, the repertoire was profiled, and TCRdb retains in-frame clones only, with some absent. Among roughly 700,000 clones listed, around an eighth were seen once. No cognate antigen is known for these TCRs. The specimen was naive CD4+ T cells from blood. The source is a man younger than 35 with type 1 diabetes.

V is TRBV10-3 and J is TRBJ2-5, with 8 bases fitting TRBD2. J gave up 7 bases and V 8 bases, and 9 bases lay outside the gene matches. The CDR3 spans 13 residues. Germline loops: CDR1 ENHRY, CDR2 SYGVKD. The CDR3 sequence: CAIGSGAGRTQYF. Written as DNA, the CDR3 is TGTGCCATCGGTAGCGGGGCTGGAAGGACCCAGTACTTC.

This clone was seen a handful of times. The chain has TRBV29-1 and TRBJ2-7; D gene unclear. This CDR3 spans 11 amino acids. Germline CDR1 and CDR2: SQVTM and ANQGSEA. V dropped 7 bases and J dropped 5 bases, with 12 bases sitting between them. This CDR3 is CSGTADHEQYF. Here the CDR3 DNA reads TGCAGCGGCACGGCGGACCACGAGCAGTACTTC.

This clone showed up just a few times. The chain links TRBV30 to TRBJ2-1; TRBD2 matches 10 bases. V shed 0 bases, J shed 5 bases, and the junction held 4 bases outside the gene matches. This CDR3 is 15 amino acids long. Germline V gives CDR1 GTSNPN, CDR2 SVGIG (reference sequence). The CDR3 reads CAWSVGLAGDNEQFF. The CDR3 DNA reads TGTGCCTGGAGTGTTGGGCTAGCGGGGGACAATGAGCAGTTCTTC.

In its sample, this clone was seen a few times. The rearrangement links TRBV5-5 to TRBJ1-1, with D possibly being TRBD1 (5 bases). The CDR3 extends over 14 amino acids. Looked up from germline, CDR1 is SGHKS and CDR2 is YYEKEE (reference sequence). Trimming pared 5 bases from V and 0 bases from J, leaving 11 bases between. The CDR3 region is CASRTRAMNTEAFF. DNA for the CDR3: TGTGCCAGCAGGACCAGGGCGATGAACACTGAAGCTTTCTTT.